These 14 T cell receptor beta chains share one sample of origin, sequenced in a study of CD8+CD57+ T cells in acquired aplastic anemia. Individuals selected for sequencing had exhibited CD8+CD57+ cell expansion on flow cytometry. Both TCR beta VDJ combination and CDR3 sequence profiling were carried out. Genomic DNA was the template for this profiling. One entry per CDR3 protein results from TCRdb running MiXCR on the reads. The table lists roughly 100,000 distinct CDR3 sequences, less than 75% of them singletons. Input material: sorted CD4+, CD8+, or CD8+CD57+ T cells (not recorded which) from PBMCs. These receptors originate from a human donor with aplastic anemia.

The V call is TRBV15, the J call TRBJ1-4; 11 bases match TRBD1. The CDR3 loop spans 14 amino acids. Trimming took 8 bases from V and 3 from J; bases not matched to a gene: 2. CDR1 and CDR2 (germline): LNHNV, YYDKDF (reference sequence). The CDR3 DNA sequence: TGTGCCACCGGACAGGGGGCAGCTAATGAAAAACTGTTTTTT. Translated, it gives CATGQGAANEKLFF.

This sequence joins TRBV10-3 and TRBJ2-3, with 8 bases that match TRBD1. The CDR3 has 15 residues. The J segment lost 3 bases and the V segment lost 4 bases, leaving 6 bases of the junction unmatched. Germline V gene data show CDR1 as ENHRY and CDR2 as SYGVKD. In DNA, the CDR3 is TGTGCCATCAGTGGAGGTCAGGGGGCGACAGATACGCAGTATTTT. Encoded protein: CAISGGQGATDTQYF.

In this sample, this clonotype turned up a few times. The J gene is TRBJ2-1, the V gene TRBV25-1; the D is unclear. The CDR3 spans 15 residues. Trimming pared 1 base from V and 2 bases from J, leaving 9 bases between. The germline CDR1 and CDR2 sequences are MGHDK and SYGVNS. DNA of the CDR3: TGTGCCAGCAGTGAATCGTCAATAGCCTACAATGAGCAGTTCTTC. As protein: CASSESSIAYNEQFF. Combining the CDR3 with reference TRBV25-1 and TRBJ2-1 gives the whole variable domain EADIYQTPRYLVIGTGKKITLECSQTMGHDKMYWYQQDPGMELHLIHYSYGVNSTEKGDLSSESTVSRIRTEHFPLTLESARPSHTSQYLCASSESSIAYNEQFFGPGTRLTVL.

This rearrangement joins TRBV20-1 to TRBJ2-1; D is unresolved. The germline V gene encodes CDR1 DFQATT and CDR2 SNEGSKA (reference sequence). Deletions cut 4 bases from V and 4 bases from J, with 17 bases between. This CDR3 is 15 amino acids long. The CDR3 DNA reads as TGCAGTGCTAACGGCGCCGTACCGGTTTACAATGAGCAGTTCTTC. This codes for CSANGAVPVYNEQFF.

The chain is built from TRBV4-2 and TRBJ1-5; 8 bases line up with TRBD1. The CDR3 contains 15 residues. J gave up 6 bases and V 1 base, and 5 bases lay outside the gene matches. Germline V gene sequence: CDR1 LGHNA, CDR2 YNFKEQ. The CDR3 DNA sequence: TGTGCCAGCAGCCAAGGAGAGACAGGGGTTCAGCCCCAGCATTTT. Translating gives CASSQGETGVQPQHF.

This chain connects TRBV7-7 to TRBJ2-2, with a weak D call TRBD1 (6 bases). Germline CDR1 and CDR2: SSHAT and FNYEAQ (reference sequence). The CDR3 spans 15 residues. Trimming removed 0 bases from V and 5 bases from J, with 10 bases in between. CDR3 DNA sequence: TGTGCCAGCAGCTTAGCTACAGGGCGAACCGGGGAGCTGTTTTTT. Its protein product is CASSLATGRTGELFF.

Of note for this clonotype: Germline and junction disagree at one end, which may indicate a read error. The gene calls are TRBV25-1 and TRBJ2-7; TRBD2 might be the D (6 bases). Germline assignment: CDR1 MGHDK and CDR2 SYGVNS. CDR3 size: 14 residues. The CDR3 here is CTSSAGSFPYEQYF. In nucleotides, the CDR3 is TGTACCAGCAGCGCGGGAAGTTTTCCCTACGAGCAGTACTTC.

The chain has TRBV20-1 and TRBJ2-3, with 9 bases lining up with TRBD2. This CDR3 is built from 14 residues. CDR1 and CDR2 from the germline V gene are DFQATT and SNEGSKA (reference sequence). Trimming took 6 bases from V and 7 from J; bases not matched to a gene: 11. The DNA of the CDR3 is TGCAGTGCCCTGAGGCGGGAGGGCCGATATACGCAGTATTTT. It encodes CSALRREGRYTQYF.

This chain joins TRBV20-1 and TRBJ2-5, with TRBD2 identical over 10 bases. The ends lost 2 bases at V and 4 bases at J; junction bases unmatched: 4. The CDR3 runs 14 residues. From germline, CDR1 is DFQATT and CDR2 SNEGSKA (reference sequence). CDR3 nucleotides: TGCAGTGCTAGACCCCCTAGCGGGAGAGAGACCCAGTACTTC. It is translated as CSARPPSGRETQYF.

The CDR3 protein is CASRAVGNYGYTF. CDR3 DNA: TGTGCCAGCAGGGCAGTGGGAAATTATGGCTACACCTTC. This chain connects TRBV25-1 to TRBJ1-2, with D unclear. The ends were cut back, 6 bases at V and 5 bases at J, with 13 bases in the middle. Germline CDR1 and CDR2: MGHDK and SYGVNS. The CDR3 is made up of 13 amino acids.

The rearrangement joins TRBV7-9 to TRBJ2-7; no reliable D call. V was shortened by 1 base and J by 10 bases, with 8 bases between the two germline ends. CDR1 SEHNR and CDR2 FQNEAQ come from the germline V gene (reference sequence). The CDR3 is 11 amino acids. DNA of the CDR3: TGTGCCAGCAGCTTAGGGGTAGAACAGTACTTC. Its translation: CASSLGVEQYF.

V gene TRBV2 combines with J gene TRBJ2-3; 8 nucleotides match TRBD2. Germline CDR1 SNHLY, CDR2 FYNNEI. The length of the CDR3 is 16 residues. V shed 5 bases and J 5 bases; nucleotides not matched to a gene: 12. The CDR3 DNA is TGTGCCAGCAGTAGTCCGGGACTAGAGTTGGTAGATACGCAGTATTTT. Residues: CASSSPGLELVDTQYF.

The rearrangement joins TRBV4-1 to TRBJ2-3, with TRBD2 matching over 9 bases. CDR3 length equals 16 residues. V shed 1 base, J shed 4 bases, and the junction held 6 bases outside the gene matches. Germline V lookup: CDR1 MGHRA, CDR2 YSYEKL. CDR3 in DNA: TGCGCCAGCAGCCAAGCAGCAACTAGCGGGCCAGATACGCAGTATTTT. Translating it yields CASSQAATSGPDTQYF.

This clonotype was detected only a few times. Written as DNA, the CDR3 is TGTGCCAGCAGTGAATTCGGTTCCTACGAGCAGTACTTC. Amino acids: CASSEFGSYEQYF. The gene calls are TRBV6-1 and TRBJ2-7; D is uncertain. The ends were cut back, 2 bases at V and 1 base at J, with 6 bases in the middle. Germline V gives CDR1 MNHNS, CDR2 SASEGT. The CDR3 contains 13 residues.